Below are 30 T cell receptor beta chains sequenced from a single sample in a study of radiation and T cells in renal cell carcinoma. Repertoires were generated with immunoSEQ multiplex PCR, while TCRdb's copy carries only in-frame clones and drops some. The sample lists roughly 120,000 clones, roughly 85% occurring once. The time point was: baseline pretreatment blood. Treatment in this sample: 15 Gy SBRT to primary tumor, nephrectomy 4 weeks later. Sequencing was performed on blood, taken from a patient whose treatment included radiotherapy and nephrectomy. These receptors originate from a woman aged 55-69 years with renal cell carcinoma.

This clone showed up just once. The chain links TRBV4-1 to TRBJ1-1; D unclear. Between the trimmed V and J ends, which lost 0 bases and 0 bases, there was a span of 5 bases. CDR1 is MGHRA, CDR2 YSYEKL, per germline. CDR3 length: 14 residues. The CDR3 region has the DNA TGCGCCAGCAGCCAAGAGACATTGAACACTGAAGCTTTCTTT. It specifies CASSQETLNTEAFF.

The CDR3 nucleotides are TGTGCCAGCAGTTCGTCCTGGGAAAATGAGCAGTTCTTC. Its protein product is CASSSSWENEQFF. The chain has TRBV28 and TRBJ2-1; D remains ambiguous. The V and J ends lost 4 bases and 7 bases respectively, with 11 bases between them. This CDR3 region has 13 residues. In germline, CDR1 is MDHEN, CDR2 SYDVKM.

The V and J genes are TRBV9 and TRBJ1-2; a possible D gene is TRBD1 (5 bases). The CDR3 length is 14 residues. Per germline, CDR1 SGDLS and CDR2 YYNGEE. Trimming left V 0 bases short and J 4 bases short, with 10 bases between. DNA for the CDR3: TGTGCCAGCAGCGTAGGAGGGGACCCCTATGGCTACACCTTC. Amino acid sequence: CASSVGGDPYGYTF.

This clone was observed a handful of times. The genes are TRBV30 and TRBJ1-1; the D is unclear. CDR3 size: 16 residues. Per germline, CDR1 GTSNPN and CDR2 SVGIG (reference sequence). V lost 2 bases and J 6 bases, leaving 22 bases between the germline ends. Here the CDR3 reads CAWSSPFDGISAEAFF. In DNA form, the CDR3 reads TGTGCCTGGAGTTCACCCTTCGACGGCATAAGTGCTGAAGCTTTCTTT.

This clone was seen only once. This sequence joins TRBV7-9 and TRBJ2-7, with 9 bases that match TRBD1. This CDR3 has 13 residues. CDR1 is SEHNR and CDR2 is FQNEAQ in the germline V gene (reference sequence). Unmatched junction bases numbered 0, after V lost 0 bases and J lost 6 bases. CDR3 DNA sequence: TGTGCCAGCAGCTTAGCGGGACAGGGCGAGCAGTACTTC. The encoded protein is CASSLAGQGEQYF.

The J gene is TRBJ2-7, the V gene TRBV28; D is unresolved. Trimming removed 5 bases from V and 5 bases from J, with 16 bases in between. This CDR3 contains 14 residues. Looked up from germline, CDR1 is MDHEN and CDR2 is SYDVKM. CDR3 coding DNA: TGTGCCAGCAGTCCCCCGCTCCAACCCGACGAGCAGTACTTC. Translated: CASSPPLQPDEQYF.

This chain links TRBV30 with TRBJ1-5, with D unclear. This CDR3 has 14 residues. CDR1 is GTSNPN and CDR2 is SVGIG in the germline V gene (reference sequence). V was shortened by 2 bases and J by 0 bases, with 8 bases between the two germline ends. For the CDR3, the DNA is TGTGCCTGGAGTTTCAGCTATAGCAATCAGCCCCAGCATTTT. Translating it yields CAWSFSYSNQPQHF.

CDR3 residues: CASSALQGSEAFF. The DNA for the CDR3 is TGTGCCAGCAGTGCATTGCAGGGGTCTGAAGCTTTCTTT. J is TRBJ1-1 and V is TRBV6-1, with D perhaps matching TRBD1 (6 bases). Trimming took off 4 bases at V and 6 bases at J, with 12 bases between the two ends. This CDR3 is built from 13 residues. Germline loops: CDR1 MNHNS, CDR2 SASEGT.

The rearrangement links TRBV7-2 to TRBJ2-5; TRBD2 matches 9 bases. There are 15 residues in the CDR3. Germline V lookup: CDR1 SGHTA, CDR2 FQGNSA. Unmatched junction bases numbered 3, after V lost 2 bases and J lost 2 bases. CDR3 residues: CASSLSAGGQETQYF. The CDR3 DNA sequence: TGTGCCAGCAGCTTATCGGCGGGGGGGCAAGAGACCCAGTACTTC.

The chain is built from TRBV10-3 and TRBJ2-3; a weak D match, TRBD1 (6 bases). CDR1 ENHRY and CDR2 SYGVKD come from the germline V gene. Trimming cost V 6 bases and J 2 bases, with 12 bases left between them. The CDR3 contains 14 residues. Here the CDR3 DNA reads TGTGCCATCAGACGGACAGCCTCCACAGATACGCAGTATTTT. It encodes CAIRRTASTDTQYF.

The rearrangement joins TRBV10-1 to TRBJ2-4; D remains unclear. This CDR3 has 14 amino acids. V was pared by 0 bases and J by 5 bases, with 8 bases between. Germline assignment: CDR1 WNHNN and CDR2 SYGVQD (reference sequence). CDR3: CASSESVSQNIQYF. The CDR3, as DNA: TGCGCCAGCAGTGAGTCAGTGAGCCAAAACATTCAGTACTTC.

The chain has TRBV25-1 and TRBJ2-1; D is possibly TRBD1 (5 bases). Germline loops: CDR1 MGHDK, CDR2 SYGVNS. The CDR3 loop spans 10 amino acids. CDR3 sequence: CAAGRNEQFF. In nucleotides, the CDR3 is TGTGCAGCAGGGCGCAATGAGCAGTTCTTC.

This chain joins TRBV9 and TRBJ2-7; 7 bases match TRBD1. The germline V gene encodes CDR1 SGDLS and CDR2 YYNGEE. The CDR3 spans 13 residues. V gave up 3 bases and J gave up 2 bases; unmatched junction bases: 2. The CDR3 nucleotides are TGTGCCAGCAGCGGGGGACAGACCTACGAGCAGTACTTC. Protein product: CASSGGQTYEQYF.

This chain connects TRBV28 to TRBJ1-1; D is unresolved. Germline V gives CDR1 MDHEN, CDR2 SYDVKM. CDR3 size: 14 residues. V was clipped by 5 bases and J by 1 base, with 11 bases between them. CDR3 loop: CASSPNVPNTEAFF. Here the CDR3 DNA reads TGTGCCAGCAGTCCTAATGTTCCGAACACTGAAGCTTTCTTT.

The chain uses TRBV15 and TRBJ2-3; D might be TRBD1 (6 bases). V lost 1 base, J lost 1 base, and 12 bases lay in between. Germline V gives CDR1 LNHNV, CDR2 YYDKDF (reference sequence). This CDR3 region has 16 residues. CDR3 residues: CATSRGTGSGTDTQYF. In DNA, the CDR3 is TGTGCCACCAGCAGAGGAACAGGGTCGGGCACAGATACGCAGTATTTT.

This clone was found a few times. The genes are TRBV6-6 and TRBJ1-2, with 12 bases fitting TRBD1. The CDR3 length is 12 residues. CDR1 MNHNY and CDR2 SVGAGI come from the germline V gene (reference sequence). V shed 7 bases and J 14 bases; nucleotides not matched to a gene: 8. For the CDR3, the DNA is TGTGCCAGCAATTCGGGACAGGGGGCGATAACCTTC. This gives the protein CASNSGQGAITF.

The rearrangement joins TRBV5-4 to TRBJ1-1; 7 bases are shared with TRBD1. The V and J ends lost 1 base and 0 bases, in that order; junction bases with no gene match: 0. Germline-derived CDR1 and CDR2 are SGHNT and YYREEE (reference sequence). CDR3 length equals 14 residues. The CDR3 nucleotides read TGTGCCAGCAGCTTGCAGGGGGTGAACACTGAAGCTTTCTTT. This sequence encodes CASSLQGVNTEAFF.

This clone was seen only a few times. As DNA, the CDR3 is TGCAGTGCGGTAGAGAACACTGAAGCTTTCTTT. Its protein product is CSAVENTEAFF. The chain has TRBV20-1 and TRBJ1-1; no reliable D call. Germline values: CDR1 DFQATT, CDR2 SNEGSKA (reference sequence). V was clipped by 6 bases and J by 1 base, with 6 bases between them. This CDR3 has 11 residues.

This clone was seen more than once but under ten times. The chain links TRBV30 to TRBJ1-4; maybe TRBD1 (5 bases). The V gene's germline CDR1 is GTSNPN and CDR2 SVGIG (reference sequence). The CDR3 sequence is 14 residues long. V lost 5 bases, J lost 5 bases, and 15 bases lay in between. CDR3 protein: CAWDQGTENEKLFF. The CDR3 DNA is TGTGCCTGGGATCAAGGGACGGAAAATGAAAAACTGTTTTTT.

The chain employs TRBV2 and TRBJ1-6; 9 bases agree with TRBD1. Germline assignment: CDR1 SNHLY and CDR2 FYNNEI. The CDR3 consists of 16 residues. V was clipped by 5 bases and J by 9 bases; unmatched bases: 11. The CDR3 DNA reads as TGTGCCAGCAGTCCCACCGCCGGGACAGGGAGTTCACCCCTCCACTTT. Translation: CASSPTAGTGSSPLHF.

The V call is TRBV7-9, the J call TRBJ1-1; the match to TRBD1 covers 7 bases. V dropped 5 bases and J dropped 7; count of bases not matched to a gene: 7. This CDR3 is 13 amino acids long. Per germline, CDR1 SEHNR and CDR2 FQNEAQ (reference sequence). CDR3 sequence reads: CASSHGDSNEAFF. As DNA, the CDR3 is TGTGCCAGCAGCCATGGGGACAGCAATGAAGCTTTCTTT.

The chain carries TRBV7-8 and TRBJ2-7; possible D gene TRBD1, 6 bases. V was trimmed by 3 bases and J by 3 bases, leaving 12 bases between them. Germline V gene lookup returns CDR1 SGHVS and CDR2 FQNEAQ. CDR3 length: 14 residues. Here the CDR3 reads CASSLQGQLYEQYF. DNA for the CDR3: TGTGCCAGCAGCTTGCAAGGACAGCTCTACGAGCAGTACTTC.

V and J are TRBV5-1 and TRBJ2-2, with 8 bases matching TRBD2. Germline CDR1 SGHRS, CDR2 YFSETQ. Trimming cost V 3 bases and J 13 bases; bases outside gene matches: 14. The CDR3 consists of 15 residues. CDR3 nucleotide sequence: TGCGCCAGCAGCTCTGTGTCAGCGGGGGAGCTCAGGCTGTTTTTT. This gives the protein CASSSVSAGELRLFF.

V and J are TRBV2 and TRBJ1-2, with 10 positions matching TRBD1. Trimming at V came to 10 bases and at J to 4 bases, leaving 6 bases not matched to a gene. Germline V gene lookup returns CDR1 SNHLY and CDR2 FYNNEI. The length of the CDR3 is 13 residues. DNA for the CDR3: TGTGCCACTAGACAGGGGGCGAGCTATGGCTACACCTTC. The encoded protein is CATRQGASYGYTF.

The chain recombines TRBV14 with TRBJ2-5; D gene unclear. Looked up from germline, CDR1 is SGHDN and CDR2 is FVKESK. CDR3 length: 12 residues. The ends were cut back, 2 bases at V and 5 bases at J, with 6 bases in the middle. The CDR3 is CASSQQGETQYF. Written as DNA, the CDR3 is TGTGCCAGCAGCCAACAAGGGGAGACCCAGTACTTC.

V gene TRBV5-1 combines with J gene TRBJ2-5; 8 bases are shared with TRBD1. The germline CDR1 and CDR2 sequences are SGHRS and YFSETQ. The junction had 7 bases not matched to a gene; V was cut back by 3 bases and J by 6 bases. This CDR3 is 14 amino acids long. CDR3 loop: CASSSQGGAQTQYF. CDR3 DNA: TGCGCCAGCAGCTCACAGGGGGGCGCCCAGACCCAGTACTTC.

V is TRBV5-5 and J is TRBJ2-2; D could derive from TRBD1 or TRBD2 (6 bases each). The CDR3 length is 16 residues. Between the trimmed V and J ends, which lost 3 bases and 0 bases, there was a span of 12 bases. Germline CDR1 SGHKS, CDR2 YYEKEE (reference sequence). The DNA for the CDR3 is TGTGCCAGCAGCTGGACGGGGGCTGCGAACACCGGGGAGCTGTTTTTT. Residues: CASSWTGAANTGELFF.

The V call is TRBV5-1, the J call TRBJ1-1; 9 bases are a match to TRBD1. The germline V gene has CDR1 SGHRS and CDR2 YFSETQ. Germline trimming cut 4 bases from V and 1 base from J; bases unmatched to any gene: 2. The CDR3 runs 14 residues. The CDR3 protein is CASSIQGANTEAFF. The CDR3 region has the DNA TGCGCCAGCAGCATACAGGGGGCGAACACTGAAGCTTTCTTT.

This chain uses TRBV19 with TRBJ1-4; no reliable D call. The CDR3 has 14 amino acids. The V end was cut by 3 bases, the J end by 0 bases, with 5 bases between. The V gene's germline CDR1 is LNHDA and CDR2 SQIVND (reference sequence). This chain's CDR3 is CASSIQTTNEKLFF. The DNA of the CDR3 is TGTGCCAGTAGTATCCAGACAACTAATGAAAAACTGTTTTTT.

The rearrangement links TRBV6-6 to TRBJ2-3; the match to TRBD2 covers 8 bases. The CDR3 is 15 amino acids. Germline CDR1 MNHNY, CDR2 SVGAGI (reference sequence). The junction had 5 bases not matched to a gene; V was cut back by 5 bases and J by 1 base. The CDR3 bases are TGTGCCAGCAGTGCCGGGGGGGCGGGCACAGATACGCAGTATTTT. Translation gives CASSAGGAGTDTQYF.